The 15 T cell receptor beta chains below were found in one sample sequenced in a study of T cells in Graves' hyperthyroidism and ophthalmopathy (dated by TCRdb to the late 2010s). Library preparation employed multiplex PCR. The reads were generated on an Illumina HiSeq 2000. The TCR beta CDR3 regions were amplified from the RNA transcripts. The first round of RT-PCR for the TCR CDR3 was performed with the HTBI primer set and the Qiagen OneStep RT-PCR kit. TCRdb's own reprocessing of the public reads used fastp at Q25 and MiXCR and kept productive beta chains. Here each entry gathers all rows of one CDR3 protein and keeps the most common genes and DNA. The sample data list roughly 290,000 distinct CDR3 sequences, and about an eighth of these were observed just once. The ten largest make up 7% to 8.5% of the sample. The sequencing input was blood. The receptor set was obtained from a woman aged 30 to 39 with Graves' hyperthyroidism that later progressed to Graves' ophthalmopathy.

The V and J genes are TRBV5-6 and TRBJ2-3; a weak D match, TRBD2 (6 bases). The V and J ends lost 6 bases and 5 bases respectively, with 19 bases between them. This CDR3 spans 15 amino acids. The V gene's germline CDR1 is SGHDT and CDR2 YYEEEE. CDR3 nucleotide sequence: TGTGCCAGCACCCCGGGTGTCCAGGAGGGAGATACGCAGTATTTT. Its protein is CASTPGVQEGDTQYF.

This clonotype has at least ten counts. The rearrangement uses TRBV2 and TRBJ2-3; the match to TRBD1 covers 9 bases. Germline-derived CDR1 and CDR2 are SNHLY and FYNNEI. Trimming cost V 4 bases and J 4 bases; bases outside gene matches: 6. The CDR3 is 15 amino acids. The CDR3 DNA follows: TGTGCCAGCAGTGCACGGACAGGGGCGCCAGATACGCAGTATTTT. This codes for CASSARTGAPDTQYF.

At least ten counts were recorded for this clonotype. This chain uses TRBV7-9 with TRBJ2-7, with a tentative D call TRBD1 (5 bases). Germline V gene data show CDR1 as SEHNR and CDR2 as FQNEAQ (reference sequence). V dropped 1 base and J dropped 6 bases, with 10 bases sitting between them. CDR3 size: 13 residues. The CDR3: CASSLGIRGEQYF. CDR3 sequence (DNA): TGTGCCAGCAGCTTAGGCATTAGGGGCGAGCAGTACTTC. Based on the CDR3 plus reference TRBV7-9 and TRBJ2-7, the full variable domain is DTGVSQNPRHKITKRGQNVTFRCDPISEHNRLYWYRQTLGQGPEFLTYFQNEAQLEKSRLLSDRFSAERPKGSFSTLEIQRTEQGDSAMYLCASSLGIRGEQYFGPGTRLTVT.

This clonotype came up many times. The chain recombines TRBV7-2 with TRBJ1-1; no clear D gene. CDR3 length: 14 amino acids. Germline CDR1 SGHTA, CDR2 FQGNSA. Between the trimmed V and J ends, which lost 3 bases and 2 bases, there was a span of 10 bases. CDR3 region: CASSFLTVNTEAFF. DNA for the CDR3: TGTGCCAGCAGCTTTCTTACGGTTAACACTGAAGCTTTCTTT. The full variable domain, rest sourced from reference TRBV7-2 and TRBJ1-1, is GAGVSQSPSNKVTEKGKDVELRCDPISGHTALYWYRQSLGQGLEFLIYFQGNSAPDKSGLPSDRFSAERTGGSVSTLTIQRTQQEDSAVYLCASSFLTVNTEAFFGQGTRLTVV.

This clonotype was observed at least ten times. The rearrangement uses TRBV18 and TRBJ2-1; perhaps TRBD2 as D (5 bases). Germline CDR1 and CDR2: KGHSH and LQKENI. The CDR3 sequence is 14 residues long. The V end lost 3 bases, the J end lost 3 bases, and 9 bases lay between the germline ends. CDR3 loop: CASSPNGNYNEQFF. The CDR3 DNA sequence: TGTGCCAGCTCACCGAACGGGAACTACAATGAGCAGTTCTTC.

This clonotype was seen ten or more times. This rearrangement joins TRBV11-1 to TRBJ2-7; D is perhaps TRBD1 or TRBD2 (5 bases each). Germline V lookup: CDR1 SGHAT, CDR2 FQDESV (reference sequence). This CDR3 comprises 17 residues. V lost 3 bases, J lost 3 bases, and 21 bases lay in between. CDR3 sequence: CASSFDRPGPRLYEQYF. The CDR3 coding sequence is TGTGCCAGCAGCTTTGATCGACCGGGACCGAGACTCTACGAGCAGTACTTC.

Comments on this clonotype: No conserved phenylalanine or tryptophan ends this CDR3, so it is likely a read error. The chain has TRBV27 and TRBJ2-1; 10 bases map to TRBD2. Germline V gives CDR1 MNHEY, CDR2 SMNVEV (reference sequence). The CDR3 has 15 amino acids. The CDR3 loop reads CAGSLSGLANNEQFL. The CDR3, as DNA: TGTGCCGGCAGTTTATCGGGACTAGCGAACAATGAGCAGTTCCTC.

In this sample, this clonotype turned up many times. This sequence joins TRBV7-9 and TRBJ2-7; D unresolved. Trimming removed 1 base at V and 6 bases at J, with 10 bases between. This CDR3 is built from 13 residues. Per the germline V gene, CDR1 is SEHNR and CDR2 is FQNEAQ (reference sequence). The CDR3 loop is CASSLVSTREQYF. CDR3 DNA sequence: TGTGCCAGCAGCTTAGTAAGCACCCGCGAGCAGTACTTC.

This clonotype showed up many times. The chain combines TRBV7-9 with TRBJ1-4; D perhaps matches TRBD1 (5 bases). Germline CDR1 SEHNR, CDR2 FQNEAQ (reference sequence). V was shortened by 5 bases and J by 8 bases, with 15 bases between the two germline ends. The CDR3 is 14 amino acids. CDR3 in amino acids: CASSRGEAGEKLFF. The CDR3 nucleotides read TGTGCCAGCAGCCGAGGGGAGGCGGGCGAAAAACTGTTTTTT.

This clonotype was observed a handful of times. The rearrangement uses TRBV4-1 and TRBJ2-4; tentatively, D is TRBD1 or TRBD2 (7 bases each). The CDR3 is made up of 12 amino acids. Germline loops: CDR1 MGHRA, CDR2 YSYEKL. Trimming stripped 10 bases from V and 7 bases from J, with 14 bases between. The CDR3 is CATQGGKNIQYF. DNA for the CDR3: TGCGCCACCCAGGGGGGGAAGAACATTCAGTACTTC.

The V gene is TRBV20-1, the J gene TRBJ2-3; 12 bases match TRBD2. The CDR3 loop spans 16 amino acids. With V trimmed by 1 base and J by 2 bases, 4 bases remained unmatched. Germline assignment: CDR1 DFQATT and CDR2 SNEGSKA (reference sequence). In nucleotides, the CDR3 is TGCAGTGCTAGAGGCCTAGCGGGGGGGGACACAGATACGCAGTATTTT. It is translated as CSARGLAGGDTDTQYF.

This clonotype was seen ten or more times. The chain has TRBV5-6 and TRBJ1-4; D might be TRBD1 (5 bases). Germline CDR1 reads SGHDT; CDR2 reads YYEEEE. The CDR3 totals 15 residues. V lost 5 bases and J 8 bases, leaving 19 bases between the germline ends. The CDR3 DNA follows: TGTGCCAGCAGAACCGGCCGGGGCGACGGAGAAAAACTGTTTTTT. Its translation is CASRTGRGDGEKLFF.

This clonotype has a handful of counts. The V gene is TRBV29-1, the J gene TRBJ2-7, with 10 bases identical to TRBD1. Trimming cost V 6 bases and J 2 bases; bases outside gene matches: 4. This CDR3 spans 13 amino acids. Germline-derived CDR1 and CDR2 are SQVTM and ANQGSEA. CDR3 in DNA: TGCAGCGTGGGGACAGGGGTCACCTACGAGCAGTACTTC. Residues: CSVGTGVTYEQYF.

This clonotype was observed at least ten times. The V gene is TRBV6-2 or TRBV6-3, the J gene TRBJ1-5; weak D call: TRBD1 (5 bases). In germline, CDR1 is MNHEY, CDR2 SVGEGT. This CDR3 region has 18 residues. The V and J ends lost 2 bases and 0 bases respectively, with 17 bases between them. DNA for the CDR3: TGTGCCAGCAGTTACGTGCCCGGGACCCCTTATAGCAATCAGCCCCAGCATTTT. Translation gives CASSYVPGTPYSNQPQHF.

J is TRBJ2-1 and V is TRBV6-1, with D tentatively TRBD1 (6 bases). V shed 6 bases and J shed 10 bases, with 10 bases lying between them. This CDR3 is 11 amino acids long. Germline assignment: CDR1 MNHNS and CDR2 SASEGT. CDR3 sequence reads: CASSRQGEQFF. The CDR3 DNA reads as TGTGCCAGCAGCCGGCAGGGGGAGCAGTTCTTC.